One sample yielded the 7 T cell receptor beta chains listed below, sequenced in a study of T-cell reconstitution after alpha-beta-depleted transplantation in children. Unique molecular identifiers were used to barcode this TCRbeta library. MiXCR, applied by TCRdb to the PCR reads, yields one record per CDR3 protein. The data show approximately 350,000 distinct CDR3 sequences, 10% seen once. Sample: PBMCs from the stem cell graft donor, taken from the stem cell graft. The receptors were sampled from a human donor who donated a stem cell graft to a child with acute lymphoblastic leukemia.

The V gene is TRBV11-1, the J gene TRBJ1-4; D is undetermined. Germline values: CDR1 SGHAT, CDR2 FQDESV (reference sequence). V dropped 3 bases and J dropped 0 bases, with 20 bases sitting between them. The length of the CDR3 is 19 residues. Written as DNA, the CDR3 is TGTGCCAGCAGCTTTAGTTATGGTTACGGACCTGCAACTAATGAAAAACTGTTTTTT. Translating gives CASSFSYGYGPATNEKLFF.

The chain is built from TRBV7-9 and TRBJ1-3; perhaps TRBD1 as D (5 bases). Deletions cut 5 bases from V and 4 bases from J, with 18 bases between. This CDR3 has 16 amino acids. CDR1 and CDR2 from the germline V gene are SEHNR and FQNEAQ (reference sequence). The CDR3 sequence: CASSHFPGTVGNTIYF. The CDR3 nucleotides read TGTGCCAGCAGCCACTTTCCCGGGACGGTCGGAAACACCATATATTTT.

This clonotype was counted many times. CDR3 region: CASSLATHTQYF. CDR3 DNA: TGCGCCAGCAGCTTGGCCACGCATACGCAGTATTTT. V is TRBV5-1 and J is TRBJ2-3; D is uncertain. The V gene lost 0 bases and the J gene lost 7 bases, with 6 bases spanning the gap. The CDR3 is 12 amino acids. Germline-derived CDR1 and CDR2 are SGHRS and YFSETQ.

This chain uses TRBV4-3 with TRBJ2-7; 8 bases fit TRBD2. Germline CDR1 LGHNA, CDR2 YSLEER. This CDR3 has 15 residues. V shed 2 bases, J shed 0 bases, and the junction held 3 bases outside the gene matches. CDR3 amino acids: CASSQSGGISYEQYF. CDR3 sequence (DNA): TGCGCCAGCAGCCAATCGGGAGGGATCTCCTACGAGCAGTACTTC.

The rearrangement joins TRBV7-9 to TRBJ1-4, with 10 bases identical to TRBD1. V was clipped by 4 bases and J by 7 bases; unmatched bases: 6. The germline CDR1 and CDR2 sequences are SEHNR and FQNEAQ (reference sequence). This CDR3 is 15 amino acids long. The chain's CDR3 is CASSSTWTGGEKLFF. CDR3 nucleotides: TGTGCCAGCAGCTCTACTTGGACAGGGGGTGAAAAACTGTTTTTT. Supplemented by reference TRBV7-9 and TRBJ1-4, the full variable domain reads DTGVSQNPRHKITKRGQNVTFRCDPISEHNRLYWYRQTLGQGPEFLTYFQNEAQLEKSRLLSDRFSAERPKGSFSTLEIQRTEQGDSAMYLCASSSTWTGGEKLFFGSGTQLSVL.

The chain has TRBV29-1 and TRBJ2-3; no firm D call. CDR3 length equals 13 residues. CDR1 SQVTM and CDR2 ANQGSEA come from the germline V gene. Trimming took off 4 bases at V and 2 bases at J, with 10 bases between the two ends. In DNA, the CDR3 is TGCAGCGTTGGAGGCGTTATCACAGATACGCAGTATTTT. As protein: CSVGGVITDTQYF.

The table lists this clonotype with many counts. This chain links TRBV7-9 with TRBJ1-2, with a possible D match to TRBD1 (5 bases). Germline lookup yields CDR1 SEHNR and CDR2 FQNEAQ (reference sequence). This CDR3 is 14 amino acids long. The ends were cut back, 5 bases at V and 1 base at J, with 11 bases in the middle. The CDR3 nucleotides are TGTGCCAGCAGCCTCGGACAAAATAACTATGGCTACACCTTC. Translated: CASSLGQNNYGYTF.